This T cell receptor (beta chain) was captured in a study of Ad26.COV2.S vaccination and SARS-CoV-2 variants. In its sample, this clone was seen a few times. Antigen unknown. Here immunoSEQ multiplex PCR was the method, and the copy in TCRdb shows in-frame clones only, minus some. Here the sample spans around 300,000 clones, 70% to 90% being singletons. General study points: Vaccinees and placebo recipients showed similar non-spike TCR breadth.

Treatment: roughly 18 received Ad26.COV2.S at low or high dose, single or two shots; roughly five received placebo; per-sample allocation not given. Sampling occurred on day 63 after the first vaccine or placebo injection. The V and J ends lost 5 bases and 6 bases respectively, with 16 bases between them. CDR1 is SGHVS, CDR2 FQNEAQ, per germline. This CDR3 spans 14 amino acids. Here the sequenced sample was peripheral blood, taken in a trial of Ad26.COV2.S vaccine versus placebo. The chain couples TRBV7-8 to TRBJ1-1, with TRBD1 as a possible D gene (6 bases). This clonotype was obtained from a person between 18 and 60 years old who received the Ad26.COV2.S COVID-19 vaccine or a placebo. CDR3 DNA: TGTGCCAGCAGCCCTGGCCGACAGGTCCCTGAAGCTTTCTTT. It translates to CASSPGRQVPEAFF.